Listed here are 23 T cell receptor beta chains from one sample, sequenced in a study of cytomegalovirus exposure and HLA in healthy donors. Sequencing was performed with immunoSEQ multiplex PCR; in TCRdb, only in-frame clones are kept and a portion is missing. The sample includes about 130,000 clones, roughly nine tenths seen only once; the top ten take 1% to 1.5%. Sequenced input: PBMCs. The receptors originated from a woman under 30 in good health and CMV-seronegative.

This clone appeared a few times. The chain recombines TRBV7-9 with TRBJ1-2, with 7 positions matching TRBD1. V lost 5 bases and J lost 7; bases outside the gene matches: 4. Germline CDR1 reads SEHNR; CDR2 reads FQNEAQ (reference sequence). The CDR3 spans 12 residues. The CDR3 DNA reads TGTGCCAGCAGCCTAACAGGGGTTGGCTACACCTTC. Translating gives CASSLTGVGYTF.

The chain employs TRBV7-3 and TRBJ2-3; 8 bases are shared with TRBD2. The V gene's germline CDR1 is SGHTA and CDR2 FQGTGA. The CDR3 is 15 residues long. V gave up 0 bases and J gave up 5 bases; unmatched junction bases: 4. This CDR3 reads CASSLTLAGGDTQYF. The CDR3 DNA reads TGTGCCAGCAGCTTAACGTTGGCGGGGGGAGATACGCAGTATTTT. Supplemented by reference TRBV7-3 and TRBJ2-3, the full variable domain reads GAGVSQTPSNKVTEKGKYVELRCDPISGHTALYWYRQSLGQGPEFLIYFQGTGAADDSGLPNDRFFAVRPEGSVSTLKIQRTERGDSAVYLCASSLTLAGGDTQYFGPGTRLTVL.

This sequence joins TRBV10-3 and TRBJ2-3; a possible D gene is TRBD2 (5 bases). The V and J ends lost 6 bases and 0 bases respectively, with 10 bases between them. The CDR3 extends over 14 amino acids. Germline lookup yields CDR1 ENHRY and CDR2 SYGVKD. CDR3 coding DNA: TGTGCCATCAGGGACTCAGCTAGCACAGATACGCAGTATTTT. This encodes CAIRDSASTDTQYF.

The chain combines TRBV2 with TRBJ2-1; 10 bases agree with TRBD1. The trim removed 8 bases at V and 7 bases at J, leaving 8 bases unmatched. Germline lookup yields CDR1 SNHLY and CDR2 FYNNEI. This CDR3 comprises 14 residues. CDR3 DNA: TGTGCCAGCCTACGGGGGACAGGGGTGAATGAGCAGTTCTTC. Translation gives CASLRGTGVNEQFF. Combining the CDR3 with reference TRBV2 and TRBJ2-1 gives the whole variable domain EPEVTQTPSHQVTQMGQEVILRCVPISNHLYFYWYRQILGQKVEFLVSFYNNEISEKSEIFDDQFSVERPDGSNFTLKIRSTKLEDSAMYFCASLRGTGVNEQFFGPGTRLTVL.

V and J are TRBV4-1 and TRBJ2-7, with D unresolved. Trimming stripped 3 bases from V and 0 bases from J, with 9 bases between. The germline CDR1 and CDR2 sequences are MGHRA and YSYEKL. CDR3 length equals 14 residues. This chain's CDR3 is CASSHGGTSYEQYF. The CDR3 region has the DNA TGCGCCAGCAGCCACGGCGGTACCTCCTACGAGCAGTACTTC.

This clone was seen a single time. This chain links TRBV4-1 with TRBJ1-2; TRBD1 matches at 10 bases. Germline V gene sequence: CDR1 MGHRA, CDR2 YSYEKL. V lost 2 bases to trimming and J lost 3 bases; unmatched junction nucleotides: 3. The CDR3 totals 15 residues. DNA for the CDR3: TGCGCCAGCAGCCAAAGGGGACAGGGGCACTATGGCTACACCTTC. As protein: CASSQRGQGHYGYTF.

V gene TRBV9 combines with J gene TRBJ1-1, with 10 nucleotides matching TRBD1. Germline assignment: CDR1 SGDLS and CDR2 YYNGEE. The CDR3 runs to 15 residues. Germline trimming cut 1 base from V and 11 bases from J; bases unmatched to any gene: 11. Here the CDR3 DNA reads TGTGCCAGCAGCGTATCAGGGACAGGGGTTGAGAAGGCTTTCTTT. It is translated as CASSVSGTGVEKAFF.

The chain employs TRBV19 and TRBJ2-1; D might be TRBD1 (5 bases). This CDR3 region has 15 residues. Trimming stripped 7 bases from V and 0 bases from J, with 13 bases between. The germline gives CDR1 LNHDA, CDR2 SQIVND (reference sequence). DNA of the CDR3: TGTGCCAGTAATAGGGGCTCGAGCTCCTACAATGAGCAGTTCTTC. Translated, it gives CASNRGSSSYNEQFF.

The chain links TRBV7-7 to TRBJ2-2; TRBD2 is a possible D gene (7 bases). The CDR3 contains 16 residues. V was pared by 5 bases and J by 5 bases, with 18 bases between. Germline CDR1 is SSHAT and CDR2 is FNYEAQ (reference sequence). CDR3 nucleotide sequence: TGTGCCAGCAGCCCCCGTGGGGGGGCGGGGACCGGGGAGCTGTTTTTT. Its translation is CASSPRGGAGTGELFF. The entire variable domain, with the rest obtained from reference TRBV7-7 and TRBJ2-2, is as follows: GAGVSQSPRYKVTKRGQDVTLRCDPISSHATLYWYQQALGQGPEFLTYFNYEAQPDKSGLPSDRFSAERPEGSISTLTIQRTEQRDSAMYRCASSPRGGAGTGELFFGEGSRLTVL.

The chain recombines TRBV14 with TRBJ1-1; D ambiguous. The CDR3 runs 12 residues. The ends were cut back, 1 base at V and 14 bases at J, with 14 bases in the middle. The germline V gene encodes CDR1 SGHDN and CDR2 FVKESK. CDR3 nucleotides: TGTGCCAGCAGCCAAGTGGGAGAGGCGCGGTTCTTT. Translated, it gives CASSQVGEARFF.

CDR3 protein: CASAESGANVLTF. As DNA, the CDR3 is TGTGCTAGCGCGGAGTCTGGGGCCAACGTCCTGACTTTC. The rearrangement joins TRBV7-7 to TRBJ2-6; maybe TRBD2 (5 bases). CDR1 and CDR2 (germline): SSHAT, FNYEAQ (reference sequence). This CDR3 has 13 residues.

This clone was picked up a small number of times. The chain couples TRBV7-8 to TRBJ1-2; D is unresolved. The CDR3 length is 12 residues. Germline V gene data show CDR1 as SGHVS and CDR2 as FQNEAQ. The V and J ends lost 0 bases and 10 bases respectively, with 9 bases between them. In DNA, the CDR3 is TGTGCCAGCAGCTTAGCGTTGGCCTCCTACACCTTC. It codes for CASSLALASYTF.

The chain joins TRBV5-1 to TRBJ2-5; D unclear. CDR1 SGHRS and CDR2 YFSETQ come from the germline V gene. V gave up 4 bases and J gave up 6 bases, with 16 bases separating them. The CDR3 covers 14 residues. The CDR3 here is CASSLGGIQKTQYF. For the CDR3, the DNA is TGCGCCAGCAGCCTAGGCGGCATTCAAAAGACCCAGTACTTC.

This chain joins TRBV4-2 and TRBJ1-1; possibly TRBD1 for D (5 bases). The ends were cut back, 0 bases at V and 6 bases at J, with 17 bases in the middle. The CDR3 sequence is 16 residues long. Germline CDR1 is LGHNA and CDR2 is YNFKEQ. This chain's CDR3 is CASSQDPQGTYAEAFF. CDR3 nucleotides: TGTGCCAGCAGCCAAGATCCTCAGGGAACTTACGCTGAAGCTTTCTTT.

This sequence joins TRBV11-2 and TRBJ1-2, with D tentatively TRBD1 (6 bases). In germline, CDR1 is SGHAT, CDR2 FQNNGV. Trimming stripped 4 bases from V and 2 bases from J, with 8 bases between. This CDR3 has 13 amino acids. The CDR3 loop reads CASSWDKNYGYTF. DNA for the CDR3: TGTGCCAGCAGCTGGGACAAAAACTATGGCTACACCTTC.

The CDR3 sequence is CSASKGGGYTF. CDR3 coding DNA: TGCAGTGCTAGCAAAGGAGGTGGCTACACCTTC. The genes are TRBV20-1 and TRBJ1-2; D unresolved. Germline CDR1 DFQATT, CDR2 SNEGSKA (reference sequence). The CDR3 totals 11 residues. V lost 3 bases and J lost 7, with 9 bases in between.

This clone came up a few times. This chain connects TRBV5-1 to TRBJ2-7, with D perhaps TRBD2 (6 bases). The germline V gene has CDR1 SGHRS and CDR2 YFSETQ. The length of the CDR3 is 13 residues. V lost 7 bases, J lost 0 bases, and 11 bases lay in between. The CDR3 DNA follows: TGCGCCAGCGCGGGACTGGCCTCCTACGAGCAGTACTTC. Protein sequence: CASAGLASYEQYF.

This clone has more than one count but fewer than ten. The chain joins TRBV5-6 to TRBJ2-7; a possible D gene is TRBD1 (6 bases). This CDR3 spans 12 amino acids. Germline V gene data show CDR1 as SGHDT and CDR2 as YYEEEE. The V gene lost 7 bases and the J gene lost 3 bases, with 11 bases spanning the gap. The CDR3 is CASGRGNYEQYF. CDR3 coding DNA: TGTGCCAGCGGCAGGGGTAACTACGAGCAGTACTTC.

The chain uses TRBV18 and TRBJ2-7; D is possibly TRBD1 (5 bases). With 6 bases removed from V and 0 bases from J, the gap between germline ends came to 12 bases. The CDR3 covers 14 residues. Germline V gene data show CDR1 as KGHSH and CDR2 as LQKENI. The CDR3 protein is CASSWTRDSYEQYF. DNA of the CDR3: TGTGCCAGCTCTTGGACAAGAGACTCCTACGAGCAGTACTTC.

The V call is TRBV4-1, the J call TRBJ2-7; 11 bases are shared with TRBD2. V trimming: 6 bases; J trimming: 6 bases; junction bases outside the gene matches: 10. The CDR3 is 15 amino acids. Per the germline V gene, CDR1 is MGHRA and CDR2 is YSYEKL. CDR3 protein: CASSFGLAGRGEQYF. The CDR3 coding sequence is TGCGCCAGCAGTTTCGGACTAGCGGGTAGGGGCGAGCAGTACTTC.

This clone was detected only once. This chain uses TRBV6-1 with TRBJ2-1, with unresolved D. CDR1 and CDR2 from the germline V gene are MNHNS and SASEGT. This CDR3 is built from 13 residues. V lost 4 bases, J lost 4 bases, and 8 bases lay in between. CDR3 sequence (DNA): TGTGCCAGCAGTGGTAGTTGGTACAATGAGCAGTTCTTC. This encodes CASSGSWYNEQFF.

This chain links TRBV21-1 with TRBJ1-1; TRBD1 reflects the table's D call only, with no check against the DNA. TRBV21-1 is a known pseudogene. The CDR3 is made up of 15 amino acids. CDR3 nucleotides: TGTGCCAGCAGCAAGAACACCCATCCGAACACTGAAGCTTTCTTT. It encodes CASSKNTHPNTEAFF.

The chain combines TRBV10-3 with TRBJ1-2, with D hard to call. The CDR3 consists of 15 residues. V was trimmed by 11 bases and J by 5 bases, leaving 24 bases between them. Germline values: CDR1 ENHRY, CDR2 SYGVKD. CDR3 sequence (DNA): TGTGCCGTCTCTCCCCGGGAGGATATTGTGTATGGCTACACCTTC. It encodes CAVSPREDIVYGYTF.